The 27 T cell receptor beta chains listed next were all sequenced from one sample in a study of metastatic and nonmetastatic thyroid tumors (dated by TCRdb to the early 2020s). The library was built by means of PCR. Instrument used: Illumina HiSeq 4000. Through fastp at Q25 and MiXCR, TCRdb rebuilt clones from the public reads, retaining in-frame beta chains. This sample holds around 18,000 clones; 34% were observed only once. 15% to 20% of the sample comes from the top ten. None of the patients had been given any treatment before thyroid surgery. The sample consisted of tumor tissue. Receptors originate from a female donor with papillary thyroid cancer or a benign thyroid nodule (not recorded which). Some clones in this sample may be carry-over from other donors' samples.

The sample holds a few counts of this clone. The rearrangement links TRBV2 to TRBJ2-7; perhaps TRBD2 as D (6 bases). This CDR3 is 14 amino acids long. Deletions cut 11 bases from V and 0 bases from J, with 17 bases between. The germline CDR1 and CDR2 sequences are SNHLY and FYNNEI. The CDR3 sequence: CAGEGGGGSYEQYF. As DNA, the CDR3 is TGTGCCGGAGAAGGTGGGGGAGGCTCCTACGAGCAGTACTTC.

A remark on this clone: One end of the junction does not line up with germline, which may come from a read error. The gene calls are TRBV2 and TRBJ2-3; 13 positions agree with TRBD2. Germline V lookup: CDR1 SNHLY, CDR2 FYNNEI. The CDR3 spans 17 residues. CDR3 DNA sequence: TGTGCCTGCAGGGAGGGGGGACTAGCGGGGATGACGGATACGCAGTATTTT. This codes for CACREGGLAGMTDTQYF.

The gene calls are TRBV11-2 and TRBJ2-1; D is ambiguous. The germline gives CDR1 SGHAT, CDR2 FQNNGV. Trimming pared 0 bases from V and 4 bases from J, leaving 10 bases between. The CDR3 contains 15 residues. The CDR3 loop reads CASSLDRVHYNEQFF. CDR3 sequence (DNA): TGTGCCAGCAGCTTAGACCGGGTGCATTACAATGAGCAGTTCTTC.

This clone has just a few counts. The V call is TRBV19, the J call TRBJ2-5; weak D call: TRBD2 (6 bases). Trimming took off 6 bases at V and 5 bases at J, with 13 bases between the two ends. The germline V gene encodes CDR1 LNHDA and CDR2 SQIVND (reference sequence). This CDR3 has 13 amino acids. The CDR3 sequence is CASSFGGRETQYF. The CDR3 nucleotides read TGTGCCAGTAGCTTCGGGGGAAGGGAGACCCAGTACTTC.

Comments on this clone: At one of its ends the junction is not consistent with the germline gene, which may arise from a read error. The chain joins TRBV25-1 to TRBJ2-5; D call uncertain. The CDR3 runs to 13 residues. Per the germline V gene, CDR1 is MGHDK and CDR2 is SYGVNS. CDR3: CASRLAYQETQYF. CDR3 DNA sequence: TGTGCCAGCAGATTGGCCTACCAGGAGACCCAGTACTTC.

This clone is large. The rearrangement uses TRBV24-1 and TRBJ2-3; D might be TRBD2 (5 bases). CDR1 KGHDR and CDR2 SFDVKD come from the germline V gene. This CDR3 is 13 amino acids long. Trimming shortened V by 9 bases and J by 2 bases, and 11 bases separated the two germline ends. CDR3 coding DNA: TGTGCCACCGGGGAACGGGACACAGATACGCAGTATTTT. Translating it yields CATGERDTDTQYF.

In its sample, this clone was seen a few times. The chain employs TRBV7-2 and TRBJ2-2; D not resolved. This CDR3 is built from 13 residues. CDR1 is SGHTA, CDR2 FQGNSA, per germline. V lost 2 bases, J lost 1 base, and 2 bases lay in between. In nucleotides, the CDR3 is TGTGCCAGCAGCTTAAAGAACACCGGGGAGCTGTTTTTT. Protein: CASSLKNTGELFF.

The chain couples TRBV20-1 to TRBJ2-1; D gene ambiguous. This CDR3 region has 14 residues. The ends were cut back, 0 bases at V and 6 bases at J, with 12 bases in the middle. Germline CDR1 is DFQATT and CDR2 is SNEGSKA (reference sequence). The CDR3 DNA sequence: TGCAGTGCTAGAGATCGGATCAGAGTCAATGAGCAGTTCTTC. Amino acid sequence: CSARDRIRVNEQFF.

This clone was seen at least ten times. This sequence joins TRBV5-4 and TRBJ1-2; unclear D gene. Deletions cut 4 bases from V and 2 bases from J, with 12 bases between. Germline V gene data show CDR1 as SGHNT and CDR2 as YYREEE (reference sequence). The CDR3 has 14 residues. CDR3 coding DNA: TGTGCCAGCAGCCACTCGAATGTGAACTATGGCTACACCTTC. Protein product: CASSHSNVNYGYTF.

Only one count was recorded for this clone. The chain has TRBV28 and TRBJ1-4, with D maybe TRBD1 (6 bases). There are 16 residues in the CDR3. V was shortened by 3 bases and J by 8 bases, with 19 bases between the two germline ends. Germline V gene lookup returns CDR1 MDHEN and CDR2 SYDVKM. The CDR3 DNA is TGTGCCAGCAGTTTTGGGGGGGCCGGGGGGAAGGAAAAACTGTTTTTT. Its protein product is CASSFGGAGGKEKLFF.

The chain is built from TRBV20-1 and TRBJ1-1, with 8 nucleotides matching TRBD1. V lost 0 bases to trimming and J lost 1 base; unmatched junction nucleotides: 4. Germline CDR1 DFQATT, CDR2 SNEGSKA (reference sequence). The CDR3 runs 15 residues. The CDR3 DNA is TGCAGTGCTAGAGAATTTCAGGGGGCGAACACTGAAGCTTTCTTT. This gives the protein CSAREFQGANTEAFF.

The chain uses TRBV30 and TRBJ2-7; possibly TRBD1 for D (6 bases). Trimming took 7 bases from V and 3 from J, leaving 13 bases between them. The germline CDR1 and CDR2 sequences are GTSNPN and SVGIG (reference sequence). There are 12 residues in the CDR3. The CDR3 DNA sequence: TGTGCCTACCCGGGACAACACTACGAGCAGTACTTC. Encoded protein: CAYPGQHYEQYF.

CDR3 sequence reads: CASSETMGNTEAFF. Written as DNA, the CDR3 is TGCGCCAGCAGTGAGACGATGGGGAACACTGAAGCTTTCTTT. The rearrangement uses TRBV10-1 and TRBJ1-1; D not certain. The V gene lost 2 bases and the J gene lost 1 base, with 8 bases spanning the gap. The germline V gene has CDR1 WNHNN and CDR2 SYGVQD (reference sequence). The CDR3 sequence is 14 residues long.

The chain uses TRBV20-1 and TRBJ1-2; 7 bases line up with TRBD1. Germline V gene sequence: CDR1 DFQATT, CDR2 SNEGSKA (reference sequence). The CDR3 length is 14 residues. J gave up 8 bases and V 6 bases, and 15 bases lay outside the gene matches. CDR3 residues: CSATSGTAGRGYTF. DNA of the CDR3: TGCAGTGCCACCTCCGGGACAGCGGGCCGGGGCTACACCTTC.

In this sample, this clone turned up a few times. The V gene is TRBV6-1, the J gene TRBJ2-1, with 9 bases matching TRBD2. This CDR3 comprises 18 residues. Germline V gene lookup returns CDR1 MNHNS and CDR2 SASEGT. V lost 2 bases and J lost 7; bases outside the gene matches: 15. The CDR3 here is CASSENSLRATSGNEQFF. Written as DNA, the CDR3 is TGTGCCAGCAGTGAAAACAGCCTCCGGGCAACTAGCGGGAATGAGCAGTTCTTC.

This clone is categorized as medium-sized (0.01 to 0.1%). The rearrangement joins TRBV18 to TRBJ1-5; 9 bases match TRBD1. Germline CDR1 is KGHSH and CDR2 is LQKENI. CDR3 length: 15 residues. Germline trimming cut 5 bases from V and 5 bases from J; bases unmatched to any gene: 7. The CDR3 DNA sequence: TGTGCCAGCTCATCGGACAGGGGATTTTATCAGCCCCAGCATTTT. Protein product: CASSSDRGFYQPQHF. Using reference TRBV18 and TRBJ1-5 for the parts outside the CDR3, the full variable domain is NAGVMQNPRHLVRRRGQEARLRCSPMKGHSHVYWYRQLPEEGLKFMVYLQKENIIDESGMPKERFSAEFPKEGPSILRIQQVVRGDSAAYFCASSSDRGFYQPQHFGDGTRLSIL.

This clone is medium-sized within its sample. CDR3 in amino acids: CASSQGGRAGEQYF. CDR3 in DNA: TGTGCCAGCAGCCAAGGCGGGAGGGCCGGGGAGCAGTACTTC. The chain is built from TRBV4-2 and TRBJ2-7; 9 bases map to TRBD2. This CDR3 spans 14 amino acids. Germline V lookup: CDR1 LGHNA, CDR2 YNFKEQ. With 1 base clipped from V and 7 bases from J, the junction kept 5 bases outside the gene matches.

The chain links TRBV11-2 to TRBJ2-2; 10 bases agree with TRBD2. V lost 1 base, J lost 6 bases, and 8 bases stayed unmatched. Germline-derived CDR1 and CDR2 are SGHAT and FQNNGV. The CDR3 loop spans 17 amino acids. This CDR3 is CASSLGPPSGSAGELFF. CDR3 DNA sequence: TGTGCCAGCAGCTTAGGTCCTCCTAGCGGGAGCGCCGGGGAGCTGTTTTTT. Using reference TRBV11-2 and TRBJ2-2 for the parts outside the CDR3, the full variable domain is EAGVAQSPRYKIIEKRQSVAFWCNPISGHATLYWYQQILGQGPKLLIQFQNNGVVDDSQLPKDRFSAERLKGVDSTLKIQPAKLEDSAVYLCASSLGPPSGSAGELFFGEGSRLTVL.

The J gene is TRBJ2-3, the V gene TRBV6-2 or TRBV6-3; TRBD1 matches 8 bases. The CDR3 length is 15 residues. Germline V CDR1 and CDR2: MNHEY, SVGEGT. V lost 4 bases to trimming and J lost 9 bases; unmatched junction nucleotides: 12. As DNA, the CDR3 is TGTGCCAGCAGTTCTCGGACAGGGTCTTTTGTCACGCAGTATTTT. It codes for CASSSRTGSFVTQYF.

V gene TRBV10-3 combines with J gene TRBJ1-2; no reliable D call. V was trimmed by 3 bases and J by 3 bases, leaving 20 bases between them. This CDR3 contains 17 residues. Germline V gene sequence: CDR1 ENHRY, CDR2 SYGVKD. Written as DNA, the CDR3 is TGTGCCATCAGTGATAAGGAGGGTCAGGCCCCGGACTATGGCTACACCTTC. Translation: CAISDKEGQAPDYGYTF.

CDR3 sequence: CAWNRRGSGANVLTF. DNA of the CDR3: TGTGCCTGGAACCGGCGGGGCTCTGGGGCCAACGTCCTGACTTTC. J is TRBJ2-6 and V is TRBV30; D possibly corresponds to TRBD2 (6 bases). The CDR3 spans 15 residues. The V and J ends lost 4 bases and 0 bases respectively, with 10 bases between them. CDR1 GTSNPN and CDR2 SVGIG come from the germline V gene (reference sequence).

This chain joins TRBV28 and TRBJ2-7; tentatively, D is TRBD1 or TRBD2 (5 bases each). With 9 bases removed from V and 3 bases from J, the gap between germline ends came to 9 bases. Germline V gene sequence: CDR1 MDHEN, CDR2 SYDVKM. This CDR3 has 11 residues. CDR3 sequence: CASRGVYEQYF. The CDR3 nucleotides read TGTGCCAGTAGAGGGGTCTACGAGCAGTACTTC.

This clone has a count of ten or more. The chain recombines TRBV20-1 with TRBJ1-4, with D tentatively TRBD1 (5 bases). This CDR3 region has 13 residues. Germline V lookup: CDR1 DFQATT, CDR2 SNEGSKA (reference sequence). V was trimmed by 6 bases and J by 4 bases, leaving 12 bases between them. CDR3 DNA: TGCAGTGCACCGGGGGGGAGTAATGAAAAACTGTTTTTT. This codes for CSAPGGSNEKLFF.

This clone ranks as medium-sized (0.01 to 0.1%). This chain joins TRBV18 and TRBJ1-1, with D perhaps TRBD1 (5 bases). The CDR3 spans 15 residues. Germline V gives CDR1 KGHSH, CDR2 LQKENI. V was pared by 2 bases and J by 1 base, with 11 bases between. The chain's CDR3 is CASSPSAQGNTEAFF. The CDR3 coding sequence is TGTGCCAGCTCACCAAGTGCCCAGGGGAACACTGAAGCTTTCTTT.

This clone ranks as medium-sized. V usage is TRBV7-9 and J usage is TRBJ2-7, with no clear D. This CDR3 contains 15 residues. The V end lost 6 bases, the J end lost 1 base, and 16 bases lay between the germline ends. Germline lookup yields CDR1 SEHNR and CDR2 FQNEAQ (reference sequence). CDR3 amino acids: CASSLPRTASYEQYF. As DNA, the CDR3 is TGTGCCAGCAGTTTACCCCGGACCGCATCCTACGAGCAGTACTTC.

This clone has at least ten counts. V gene TRBV2 combines with J gene TRBJ2-5, with TRBD1 as a possible D gene (5 bases). V lost 3 bases, J lost 4 bases, and 12 bases lay in between. The CDR3 loop spans 14 amino acids. The germline V gene encodes CDR1 SNHLY and CDR2 FYNNEI. The CDR3 loop reads CASSDDGARETQYF. The CDR3 coding sequence is TGTGCCAGCAGTGACGATGGGGCTAGAGAGACCCAGTACTTC.

This clone appeared many times. This chain connects TRBV10-3 to TRBJ2-3; TRBD2 agrees at 7 bases. The V gene end was trimmed by 1 base and the J gene end by 4 bases; junction bases not matched to a gene: 8. The CDR3 loop spans 16 amino acids. Looked up from germline, CDR1 is ENHRY and CDR2 is SYGVKD. CDR3 residues: CAISEYEAGDPDTQYF. The CDR3 DNA is TGTGCCATCAGTGAGTACGAGGCGGGAGACCCAGATACGCAGTATTTT.